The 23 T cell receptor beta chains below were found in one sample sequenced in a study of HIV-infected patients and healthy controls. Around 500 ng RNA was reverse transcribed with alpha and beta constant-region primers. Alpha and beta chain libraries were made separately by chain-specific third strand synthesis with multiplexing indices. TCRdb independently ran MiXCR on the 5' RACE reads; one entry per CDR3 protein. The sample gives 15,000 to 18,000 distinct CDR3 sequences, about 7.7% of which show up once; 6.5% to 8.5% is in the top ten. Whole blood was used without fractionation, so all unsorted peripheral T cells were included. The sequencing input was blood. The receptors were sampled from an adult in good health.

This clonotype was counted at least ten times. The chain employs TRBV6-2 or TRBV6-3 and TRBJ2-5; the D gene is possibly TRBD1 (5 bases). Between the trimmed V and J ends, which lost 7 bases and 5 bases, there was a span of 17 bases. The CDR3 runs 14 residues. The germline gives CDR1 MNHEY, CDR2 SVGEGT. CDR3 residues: CASNPQGPAETQYF. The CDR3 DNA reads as TGTGCCAGCAACCCTCAGGGCCCCGCGGAGACCCAGTACTTC.

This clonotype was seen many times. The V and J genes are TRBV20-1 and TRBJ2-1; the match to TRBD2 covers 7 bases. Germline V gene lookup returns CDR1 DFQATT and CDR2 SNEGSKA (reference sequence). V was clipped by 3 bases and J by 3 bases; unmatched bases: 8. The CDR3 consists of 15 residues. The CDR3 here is CSARADGRDYNEQFF. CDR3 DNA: TGCAGTGCTAGGGCCGATGGGAGGGACTACAATGAGCAGTTCTTC.

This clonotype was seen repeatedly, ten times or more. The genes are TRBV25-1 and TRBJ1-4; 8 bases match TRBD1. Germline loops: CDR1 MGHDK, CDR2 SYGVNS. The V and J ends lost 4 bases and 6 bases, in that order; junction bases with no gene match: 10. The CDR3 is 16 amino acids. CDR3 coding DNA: TGTGCCAGCAGTGCACGACAGGGGAATCGACATGAAAAACTGTTTTTT. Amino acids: CASSARQGNRHEKLFF. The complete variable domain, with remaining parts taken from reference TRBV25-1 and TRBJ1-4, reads EADIYQTPRYLVIGTGKKITLECSQTMGHDKMYWYQQDPGMELHLIHYSYGVNSTEKGDLSSESTVSRIRTEHFPLTLESARPSHTSQYLCASSARQGNRHEKLFFGSGTQLSVL.

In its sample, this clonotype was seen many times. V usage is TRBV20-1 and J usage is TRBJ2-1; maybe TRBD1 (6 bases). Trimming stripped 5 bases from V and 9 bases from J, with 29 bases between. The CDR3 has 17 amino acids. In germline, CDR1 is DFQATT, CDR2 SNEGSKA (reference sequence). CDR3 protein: CSAGGLTGFGISGEQFF. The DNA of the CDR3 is TGCAGTGCTGGGGGCTTAACAGGGTTCGGGATAAGTGGTGAGCAGTTCTTC.

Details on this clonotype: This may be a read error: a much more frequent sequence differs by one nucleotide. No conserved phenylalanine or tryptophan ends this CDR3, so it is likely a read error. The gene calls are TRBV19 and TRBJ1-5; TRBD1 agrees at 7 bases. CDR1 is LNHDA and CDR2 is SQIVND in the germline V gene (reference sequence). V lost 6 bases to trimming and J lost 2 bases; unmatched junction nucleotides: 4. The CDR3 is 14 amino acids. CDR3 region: CASRDRTGNQPQHL. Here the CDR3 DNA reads TGTGCCAGTAGGGACAGGACTGGCAATCAGCCCCAGCATCTT.

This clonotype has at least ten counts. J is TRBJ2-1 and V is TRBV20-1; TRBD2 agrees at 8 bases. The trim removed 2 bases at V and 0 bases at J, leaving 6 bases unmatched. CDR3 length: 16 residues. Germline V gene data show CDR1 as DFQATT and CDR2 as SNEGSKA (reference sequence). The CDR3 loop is CSARRERGLSYNEQFF. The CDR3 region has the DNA TGCAGTGCTAGAAGGGAGCGGGGGCTCTCCTACAATGAGCAGTTCTTC.

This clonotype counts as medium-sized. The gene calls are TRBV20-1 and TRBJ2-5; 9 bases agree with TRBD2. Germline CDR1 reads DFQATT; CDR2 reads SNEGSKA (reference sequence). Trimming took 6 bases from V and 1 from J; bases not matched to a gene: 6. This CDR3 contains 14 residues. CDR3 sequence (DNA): TGCAGTGCGAAAAGCGGGAGGCCCCAAGAGACCCAGTACTTC. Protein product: CSAKSGRPQETQYF.

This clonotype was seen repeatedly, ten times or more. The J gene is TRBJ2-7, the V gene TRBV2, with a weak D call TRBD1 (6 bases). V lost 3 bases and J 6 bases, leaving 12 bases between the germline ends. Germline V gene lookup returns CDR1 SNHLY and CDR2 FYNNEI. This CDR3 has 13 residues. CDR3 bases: TGTGCCAGCAGTGATTCAGGGGCCGCCGAGCAGTACTTC. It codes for CASSDSGAAEQYF.

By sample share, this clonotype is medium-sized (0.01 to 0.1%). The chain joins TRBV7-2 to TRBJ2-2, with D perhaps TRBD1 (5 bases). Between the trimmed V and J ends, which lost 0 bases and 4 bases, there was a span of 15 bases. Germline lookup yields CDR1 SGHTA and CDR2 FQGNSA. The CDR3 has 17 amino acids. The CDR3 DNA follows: TGTGCCAGCAGCTTAGCGCTAGGGGAAGACATCACCGGGGAGCTGTTTTTT. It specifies CASSLALGEDITGELFF.

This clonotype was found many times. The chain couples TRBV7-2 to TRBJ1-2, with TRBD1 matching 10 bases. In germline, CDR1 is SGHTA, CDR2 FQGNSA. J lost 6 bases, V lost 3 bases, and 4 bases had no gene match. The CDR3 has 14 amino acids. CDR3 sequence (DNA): TGTGCCAGCAGCTTGGGACAGGGGCAGGATGGCTACACCTTC. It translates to CASSLGQGQDGYTF.

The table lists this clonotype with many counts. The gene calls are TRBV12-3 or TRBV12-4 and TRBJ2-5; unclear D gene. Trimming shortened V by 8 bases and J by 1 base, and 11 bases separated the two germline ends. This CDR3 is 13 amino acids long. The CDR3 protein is CASAHGRQETQYF. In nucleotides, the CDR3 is TGTGCCAGCGCACACGGGCGCCAAGAGACCCAGTACTTC.

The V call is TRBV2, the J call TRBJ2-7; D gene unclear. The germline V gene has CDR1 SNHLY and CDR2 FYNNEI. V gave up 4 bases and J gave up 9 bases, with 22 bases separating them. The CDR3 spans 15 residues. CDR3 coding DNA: TGTGCCAGCAGTGGCCGGTCGCTTCGGGTTGAGGTGCAGTACTTC. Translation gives CASSGRSLRVEVQYF.

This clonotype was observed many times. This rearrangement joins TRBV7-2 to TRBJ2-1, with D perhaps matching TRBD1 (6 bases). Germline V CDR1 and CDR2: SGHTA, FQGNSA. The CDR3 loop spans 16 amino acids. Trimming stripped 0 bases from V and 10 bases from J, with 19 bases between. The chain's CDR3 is CASSLAGARRRGEQFF. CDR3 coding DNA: TGTGCCAGCAGCTTAGCGGGGGCCCGAAGGCGAGGCGAGCAGTTCTTC.

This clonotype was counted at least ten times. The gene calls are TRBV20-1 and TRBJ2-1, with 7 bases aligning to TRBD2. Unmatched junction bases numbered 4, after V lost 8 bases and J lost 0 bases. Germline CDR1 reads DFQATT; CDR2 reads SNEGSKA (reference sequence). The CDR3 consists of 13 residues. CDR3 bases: TGCAGTATGGGCGGGAGCTCCTACAATGAGCAGTTCTTC. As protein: CSMGGSSYNEQFF.

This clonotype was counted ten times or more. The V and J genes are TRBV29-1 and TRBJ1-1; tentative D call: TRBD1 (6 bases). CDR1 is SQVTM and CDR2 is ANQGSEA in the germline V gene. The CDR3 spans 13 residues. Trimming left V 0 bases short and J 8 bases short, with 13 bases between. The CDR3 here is CSVEEVGGFEAFF. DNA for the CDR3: TGCAGCGTTGAAGAGGTAGGGGGTTTCGAAGCTTTCTTT.

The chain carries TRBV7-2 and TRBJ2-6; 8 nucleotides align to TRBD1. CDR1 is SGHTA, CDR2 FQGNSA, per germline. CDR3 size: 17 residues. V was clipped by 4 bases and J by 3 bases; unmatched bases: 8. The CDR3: CASSSRQGSYGANVLTF. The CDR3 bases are TGTGCCAGCAGCTCGAGACAGGGGTCTTATGGGGCCAACGTCCTGACTTTC.

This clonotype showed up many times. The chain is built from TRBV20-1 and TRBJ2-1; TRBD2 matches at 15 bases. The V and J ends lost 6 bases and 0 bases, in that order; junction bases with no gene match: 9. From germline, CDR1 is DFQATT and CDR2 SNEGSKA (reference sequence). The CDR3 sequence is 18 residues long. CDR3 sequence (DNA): TGCAGTGCGATCGGGACTAGCGGGGGGTCCATCTCCTACAATGAGCAGTTCTTC. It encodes CSAIGTSGGSISYNEQFF.

For the CDR3, the DNA is TGCGCCAGCAGCCCCCAGAGGACAGGCTCCTACGAGCAGTACTTC. This codes for CASSPQRTGSYEQYF. The V call is TRBV4-3, the J call TRBJ2-7, with 7 bases matching TRBD1. The CDR3 spans 15 residues. The V gene's germline CDR1 is LGHNA and CDR2 YSLEER. J was trimmed by 0 bases and V by 4 bases; bases with no gene match: 6.

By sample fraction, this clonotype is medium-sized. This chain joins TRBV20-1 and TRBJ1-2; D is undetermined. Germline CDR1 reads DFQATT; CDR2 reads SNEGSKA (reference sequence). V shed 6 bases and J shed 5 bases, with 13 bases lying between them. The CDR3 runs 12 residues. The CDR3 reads CSATPYKYGYTF. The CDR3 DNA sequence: TGCAGTGCAACCCCCTACAAATATGGCTACACCTTC.

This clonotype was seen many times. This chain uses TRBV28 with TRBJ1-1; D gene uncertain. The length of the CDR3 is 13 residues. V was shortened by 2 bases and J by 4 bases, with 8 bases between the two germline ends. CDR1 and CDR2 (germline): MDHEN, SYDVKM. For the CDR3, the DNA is TGTGCCAGCAGTTTAGGACGGCTCACTGAAGCTTTCTTT. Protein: CASSLGRLTEAFF.

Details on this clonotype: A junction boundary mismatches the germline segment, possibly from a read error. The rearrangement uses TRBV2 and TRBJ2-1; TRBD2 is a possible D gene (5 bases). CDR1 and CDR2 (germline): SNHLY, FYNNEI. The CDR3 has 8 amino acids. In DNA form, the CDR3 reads TGTGCCACCCAATCCGGGAACTTC. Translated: CATQSGNF.

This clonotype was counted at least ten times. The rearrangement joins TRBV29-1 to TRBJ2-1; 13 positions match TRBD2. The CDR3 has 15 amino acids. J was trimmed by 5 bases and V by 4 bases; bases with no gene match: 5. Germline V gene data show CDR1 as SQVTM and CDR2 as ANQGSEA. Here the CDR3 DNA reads TGCAGCGTTGCTAGGGGACTAGCGGGGAACAATGAGCAGTTCTTC. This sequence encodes CSVARGLAGNNEQFF.

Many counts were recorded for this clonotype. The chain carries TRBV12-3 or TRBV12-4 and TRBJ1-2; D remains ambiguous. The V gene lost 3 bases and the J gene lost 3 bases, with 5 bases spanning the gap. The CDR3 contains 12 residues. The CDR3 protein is CASSFGYYGYTF. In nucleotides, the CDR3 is TGTGCCAGCAGTTTCGGCTACTATGGCTACACCTTC.